This passage covers 25 T cell receptor beta chains from one sample sequenced in a study of blood T cell repertoires in COVID-19. Generated by immunoSEQ multiplex PCR, the TCRdb table keeps only in-frame clones and is missing some. The table shows 100,000 to 150,000 clones, with under 80% occurring only once. The material sequenced was peripheral blood. The receptors were sampled from a man aged 65-85 years with acute or convalescent COVID-19.

The V and J genes are TRBV14 and TRBJ2-7; unclear D gene. This CDR3 is built from 13 residues. Trimming cost V 0 bases and J 2 bases, with 5 bases left between them. Germline assignment: CDR1 SGHDN and CDR2 FVKESK. This CDR3 is CASSQDLPYEQYF. DNA for the CDR3: TGTGCCAGCAGCCAAGATCTTCCCTACGAGCAGTACTTC.

This clone was counted once. J is TRBJ1-1 and V is TRBV7-2, with D perhaps TRBD1 (5 bases). The CDR3 contains 15 residues. CDR1 SGHTA and CDR2 FQGNSA come from the germline V gene. Trimming pared 0 bases from V and 0 bases from J, leaving 8 bases between. The DNA for the CDR3 is TGTGCCAGCAGCTTAGCCTCACAGGTGAACACTGAAGCTTTCTTT. Residues: CASSLASQVNTEAFF.

The chain has TRBV5-5 and TRBJ1-2, with D unclear. V was trimmed by 4 bases and J by 0 bases, leaving 4 bases between them. The CDR3 is 12 amino acids. Germline V lookup: CDR1 SGHKS, CDR2 YYEKEE (reference sequence). In nucleotides, the CDR3 is TGTGCCAGCAGCCCGGCTAACTATGGCTACACCTTC. Its protein product is CASSPANYGYTF.

The chain uses TRBV12-3 or TRBV12-4 and TRBJ1-5; no firm D call. This CDR3 contains 13 residues. V was shortened by 7 bases and J by 3 bases, with 10 bases between the two germline ends. Written as DNA, the CDR3 is TGTGCCAGCAATGAGAGATACAATCAGCCCCAGCATTTT. It codes for CASNERYNQPQHF.

The rearrangement links TRBV14 to TRBJ1-1, with TRBD1 as a possible D gene (6 bases). The CDR3 runs to 15 residues. The V gene's germline CDR1 is SGHDN and CDR2 FVKESK. Trimming took 5 bases from V and 2 from J, leaving 15 bases between them. The CDR3 DNA sequence: TGTGCCAGCAGCTCCTTGGGGGCAGATAACACTGAAGCTTTCTTT. It is translated as CASSSLGADNTEAFF.

The chain joins TRBV5-1 to TRBJ1-1, with a weak D call TRBD1 (5 bases). The CDR3 has 14 amino acids. CDR1 is SGHRS, CDR2 YFSETQ, per germline. The V and J ends lost 1 base and 7 bases respectively, with 14 bases between them. As DNA, the CDR3 is TGCGCCAGCAGCTTGATGGGGGGAGGAAATGAAGCTTTCTTT. Translation gives CASSLMGGGNEAFF.

CDR3 nucleotide sequence: TGCGCCAGCAGCTTGGCCGACAGGGGCCCTGGCTACACCTTC. As protein: CASSLADRGPGYTF. This sequence joins TRBV5-1 and TRBJ1-2, with 8 positions matching TRBD1. The germline V gene has CDR1 SGHRS and CDR2 YFSETQ. J was trimmed by 7 bases and V by 0 bases; bases with no gene match: 5. The CDR3 covers 14 residues.

The chain couples TRBV2 to TRBJ1-4; 8 positions agree with TRBD1. The junction had 8 bases not matched to a gene; V was cut back by 8 bases and J by 9 bases. The CDR3 has 13 residues. From germline, CDR1 is SNHLY and CDR2 FYNNEI. The CDR3 nucleotides are TGTGCCAGCTTGCGGGACAGGCACCAAAAACTGTTTTTT. It is translated as CASLRDRHQKLFF.

This clone was recorded a few times. The gene calls are TRBV7-9 and TRBJ1-1; D is unclear. V was clipped by 0 bases and J by 1 base, with 9 bases between them. The CDR3 extends over 15 amino acids. The V gene's germline CDR1 is SEHNR and CDR2 FQNEAQ (reference sequence). This chain's CDR3 is CASSLASTTNTEAFF. The CDR3 DNA reads as TGTGCCAGCAGCTTAGCCAGTACCACGAACACTGAAGCTTTCTTT.

The chain couples TRBV6-5 to TRBJ2-5; D ambiguous. Germline assignment: CDR1 MNHEY and CDR2 SVGAGI. CDR3 length: 13 residues. With 2 bases removed from V and 0 bases from J, the gap between germline ends came to 4 bases. CDR3 residues: CASSYQYQETQYF. DNA of the CDR3: TGTGCCAGCAGTTACCAATACCAAGAGACCCAGTACTTC.

This clone was seen once. This sample also contains other DNA sequences that code for the same CDR3. The chain recombines TRBV5-1 with TRBJ1-1, with unresolved D. In germline, CDR1 is SGHRS, CDR2 YFSETQ. Deletions cut 1 base from V and 1 base from J, with 5 bases between. The CDR3 is made up of 13 amino acids. The CDR3 coding sequence is TGCGCCAGCAGCTTGAGAGGGAACACTGAAGCTTTCTTT. It translates to CASSLRGNTEAFF.

This clone was observed a few times. V usage is TRBV2 and J usage is TRBJ1-2; D is perhaps TRBD1 (6 bases). Looked up from germline, CDR1 is SNHLY and CDR2 is FYNNEI. The CDR3 totals 15 residues. Trimming took off 1 base at V and 4 bases at J, with 13 bases between the two ends. The CDR3: CASSEVPGAFYGYTF. CDR3 coding DNA: TGTGCCAGCAGTGAAGTACCAGGGGCGTTCTATGGCTACACCTTC.

The chain recombines TRBV15 with TRBJ2-3; D may be TRBD1 (7 bases). This CDR3 contains 16 residues. Germline V gene sequence: CDR1 LNHNV, CDR2 YYDKDF (reference sequence). V gave up 2 bases and J gave up 1 base, with 13 bases separating them. The CDR3 protein is CATSRRRDRRTDTQYF. DNA for the CDR3: TGTGCCACCAGCAGACGGAGGGACAGACGCACAGATACGCAGTATTTT.

The rearrangement uses TRBV6-5 and TRBJ1-2; TRBD1 aligns across 8 bases. From germline, CDR1 is MNHEY and CDR2 SVGAGI. This CDR3 spans 15 amino acids. The trim removed 7 bases at V and 3 bases at J, leaving 10 bases unmatched. CDR3 DNA sequence: TGTGCCAGCAATCCCTCGGGACAGGTCTACTATGGCTACACCTTC. As protein: CASNPSGQVYYGYTF.

The CDR3 loop is CASSQYPGNRRGYNEQFF. CDR3 nucleotides: TGCGCCAGCAGCCAATATCCAGGGAATCGAAGGGGCTACAATGAGCAGTTCTTC. The chain couples TRBV4-3 to TRBJ2-1, with D perhaps TRBD1 (5 bases). Trimming pared 2 bases from V and 3 bases from J, leaving 20 bases between. CDR3 length equals 18 residues. In germline, CDR1 is LGHNA, CDR2 YSLEER.

The chain carries TRBV7-2 and TRBJ1-2; D may be TRBD1 (6 bases). The CDR3 is made up of 13 amino acids. The ends were cut back, 1 base at V and 8 bases at J, with 11 bases in the middle. The germline V gene has CDR1 SGHTA and CDR2 FQGNSA. The CDR3 DNA reads TGTGCCAGCAGCTTAGAAACAGGGTACGGCTACACCTTC. The encoded protein is CASSLETGYGYTF.

The rearrangement uses TRBV6-6 and TRBJ2-2, with 7 nucleotides matching TRBD2. The V gene end was trimmed by 7 bases and the J gene end by 2 bases; junction bases not matched to a gene: 4. There are 14 residues in the CDR3. The germline CDR1 and CDR2 sequences are MNHNY and SVGAGI (reference sequence). CDR3 in DNA: TGTGCCAGCAAGGGAGGGCCCAACACCGGGGAGCTGTTTTTT. Encoded protein: CASKGGPNTGELFF.

This chain joins TRBV7-8 and TRBJ2-7; maybe TRBD1 (6 bases). This CDR3 has 14 residues. The germline V gene has CDR1 SGHVS and CDR2 FQNEAQ. Trimming took off 4 bases at V and 1 base at J, with 11 bases between the two ends. CDR3 in DNA: TGTGCCAGCAGCTGGGCCAGGGGTTCCTACGAGCAGTACTTC. This encodes CASSWARGSYEQYF.

The V call is TRBV10-1, the J call TRBJ2-7; TRBD2 might be the D (6 bases). The CDR3 contains 14 residues. V was pared by 2 bases and J by 12 bases, with 20 bases between. The germline CDR1 and CDR2 sequences are WNHNN and SYGVQD (reference sequence). CDR3 amino acids: CASSEETTRRGSYF. Here the CDR3 DNA reads TGCGCCAGCAGTGAGGAAACAACGCGGAGGGGTTCGTACTTC.

This clone came up many times. This sequence joins TRBV7-2 and TRBJ2-7, with a possible D match to TRBD1 (6 bases). Deletions cut 6 bases from V and 0 bases from J, with 12 bases between. This CDR3 is 14 amino acids long. In germline, CDR1 is SGHTA, CDR2 FQGNSA. The CDR3, as DNA: TGTGCCAGCAGTCCCGACAGGAACTCCTACGAGCAGTACTTC. This sequence encodes CASSPDRNSYEQYF. Supplemented by reference TRBV7-2 and TRBJ2-7, the full variable domain reads GAGVSQSPSNKVTEKGKDVELRCDPISGHTALYWYRQSLGQGLEFLIYFQGNSAPDKSGLPSDRFSAERTGGSVSTLTIQRTQQEDSAVYLCASSPDRNSYEQYFGPGTRLTVT.

The chain joins TRBV5-6 to TRBJ2-3; TRBD1 matches at 9 bases. Unmatched junction bases numbered 7, after V lost 6 bases and J lost 5 bases. Germline CDR1 is SGHDT and CDR2 is YYEEEE. This CDR3 is built from 14 residues. The DNA for the CDR3 is TGTGCCAGCATCCCGACAGGGGGTGGAGATACGCAGTATTTT. Its translation: CASIPTGGGDTQYF.

Concerning this clone: Other DNA sequences in the same sample also yield this CDR3. The rearrangement links TRBV5-1 to TRBJ1-2; D uncertain. The ends were cut back, 1 base at V and 3 bases at J, with 10 bases in the middle. This CDR3 spans 14 amino acids. Per germline, CDR1 SGHRS and CDR2 YFSETQ. CDR3 sequence (DNA): TGCGCCAGCAGCTTGTCGGGAGGAGACTATGGCTACACCTTC. The encoded protein is CASSLSGGDYGYTF.

V is TRBV30 and J is TRBJ1-4; D is unclear. The CDR3 totals 16 residues. The V end was cut by 2 bases, the J end by 8 bases, with 21 bases between. CDR1 is GTSNPN, CDR2 SVGIG, per germline (reference sequence). CDR3: CAWSSAFTFSGEKLFF. The CDR3 DNA sequence: TGTGCCTGGAGTTCAGCTTTTACCTTCTCGGGAGAAAAACTGTTTTTT.

This clone was detected a few times. J is TRBJ1-1 and V is TRBV5-1, with D tentatively TRBD1 (6 bases). The V gene's germline CDR1 is SGHRS and CDR2 YFSETQ. This CDR3 comprises 14 residues. V lost 1 base to trimming and J lost 11 bases, with 18 bases between them. CDR3 in amino acids: CASSLLSRGGGAFF. The CDR3 DNA is TGCGCCAGCAGCTTGTTAAGCAGGGGCGGTGGGGCTTTCTTT.

The chain has TRBV6-6 and TRBJ1-2; TRBD1 aligns across 7 bases. Per germline, CDR1 MNHNY and CDR2 SVGAGI (reference sequence). This CDR3 spans 14 amino acids. With 6 bases clipped from V and 8 bases from J, the junction kept 12 bases outside the gene matches. The CDR3 DNA reads as TGTGCCAGCAGCGCCAGCCGGGACAGCGGGGGCTACACCTTC. Its translation is CASSASRDSGGYTF.